Listed below are T cell receptor beta chains from one sample, sequenced in a study of T cell repertoires in cytomegalovirus infection. Using its own MiXCR run on the reads, TCRdb lists one record per CDR3 protein. The repertoire holds about 920,000 distinct CDR3 sequences, with around 32% as singletons. These receptors are not linked to any known antigen. The starting material was cultured CD8+ T cells from PBMCs, obtained from culture after CMV antigen stimulation. The receptors derive from a human donor in good health (CMV status not recorded). Some clones in this sample may be carry-over from other donors' samples. CDR3s include the opening cysteine and the closing phenylalanine or tryptophan. A D gene is named only where the DNA matches it firmly. The size entry is marked missing in some rows and otherwise reads once, few, many or a size class.

abundance: .
v_gene: TRBV4-2
j_gene: TRBJ1-4
d_gene: TRBD1
CDR3nt: TGTGCCAGCAGCCAACCTGGGACAGGGCGTGGGGGCCCTAATGAAAAACTGTTTTTT
CDR3aa: CASSQPGTGRGGPNEKLFF

abundance: many
v_gene: TRBV7-2
j_gene: TRBJ1-4
d_gene: .
CDR3nt: TGTGCCAGCAGCCGACCTGGGACCGGGATTTCTCCCGAAAAACTGTTTTTT
CDR3aa: CASSRPGTGISPEKLFF

abundance: few
v_gene: TRBV7-6
j_gene: TRBJ1-1
d_gene: .
CDR3nt: TGTGCCAGCAGCTTACGACCCGTGGGATTTGCTGAAGCTTTCTTT
CDR3aa: CASSLRPVGFAEAFF

abundance: few
v_gene: TRBV4-1
j_gene: TRBJ2-1
d_gene: TRBD1
CDR3nt: TGCGCCAGCAGCCAAGTTGCAGGGGGCGGTGAGCAGTTCTTC
CDR3aa: CASSQVAGGGEQFF

abundance: many
v_gene: TRBV7-2
j_gene: TRBJ1-2
d_gene: .
CDR3nt: TGTGCCAGCAGCTTAGTGGATAGGTCCTATGGCTACACCTTC
CDR3aa: CASSLVDRSYGYTF

abundance: .
v_gene: TRBV27
j_gene: TRBJ2-3
d_gene: .
CDR3nt: TGTGCCAGCACCTCCTACCTGGGTGCAGATACGCAGTATTTT
CDR3aa: CASTSYLGADTQYF

abundance: .
v_gene: TRBV27
j_gene: TRBJ2-1
d_gene: .
CDR3nt: TGTGCCAGCAGTGCCTCGGGTAATGAGCAGTTCTTC
CDR3aa: CASSASGNEQFF

abundance: .
v_gene: TRBV27
j_gene: TRBJ2-7
d_gene: TRBD1
CDR3nt: TGTGCCAGCAGTTTTTACAGGGGGCAAAGCGAGCAGTACTTC
CDR3aa: CASSFYRGQSEQYF

abundance: .
v_gene: TRBV29-1
j_gene: TRBJ2-1
d_gene: TRBD1
CDR3nt: TGCAGCTTATACAGGGGATCCTACAATGAGCAGTTCTTC
CDR3aa: CSLYRGSYNEQFF

abundance: many
v_gene: TRBV12-3/TRBV12-4
j_gene: TRBJ2-3
d_gene: .
CDR3nt: TGTGCCAGCAGGGAAACGTCCCCAGATACGCAGTATTTT
CDR3aa: CASRETSPDTQYF

abundance: .
v_gene: TRBV12-5
j_gene: TRBJ2-7
d_gene: .
CDR3nt: TGTGCTAGTGGTTTGGGAGTTTACGAGCAGTACTTC
CDR3aa: CASGLGVYEQYF

abundance: .
v_gene: TRBV4-1
j_gene: TRBJ2-7
d_gene: .
CDR3nt: TGCGCCAGCAGCCAAGCGACCACGGTAGTACACGAGCAGTACTTC
CDR3aa: CASSQATTVVHEQYF

abundance: few
v_gene: TRBV6-2/TRBV6-3
j_gene: TRBJ2-2
d_gene: TRBD2
CDR3nt: TGTGCCAGCAGATTCGGGGGGGCGTGGAACACCGGGGAGCTGTTTTTT
CDR3aa: CASRFGGAWNTGELFF

abundance: few
v_gene: TRBV24-1
j_gene: TRBJ2-6
d_gene: .
CDR3nt: TGTGCCACCAGTGATCGCAGGGGAATAGGTTTGGCTGGGGCCAACGTCCTGACTTTC
CDR3aa: CATSDRRGIGLAGANVLTF

abundance: .
v_gene: TRBV29-1
j_gene: TRBJ2-7
d_gene: .
CDR3nt: TGCAGCGTTGAAGATCCCCGCGTTTGGGGCGAGCAGTACTTC
CDR3aa: CSVEDPRVWGEQYF

abundance: .
v_gene: TRBV19
j_gene: TRBJ2-1
d_gene: TRBD1
CDR3nt: TGTGCCAGTAGTATAGTGACAGGGGACTACAATGAGCAGTTCTTC
CDR3aa: CASSIVTGDYNEQFF

abundance: many
v_gene: TRBV7-8
j_gene: TRBJ2-1
d_gene: .
CDR3nt: TGTGCCAGCAGCTTAGCGTTACTAGCTTCCTACAATGAGCAGTTCTTC
CDR3aa: CASSLALLASYNEQFF

abundance: few
v_gene: TRBV2
j_gene: TRBJ2-6
d_gene: .
CDR3nt: TGTGCCAGCATGACAGGTGCCAACGTCCTGACTTTC
CDR3aa: CASMTGANVLTF

abundance: .
v_gene: TRBV20-1
j_gene: TRBJ1-2
d_gene: .
CDR3nt: TGCAGTGCAACCACTGAGGGGGACTACTATGGCTACACCTTC
CDR3aa: CSATTEGDYYGYTF

abundance: many
v_gene: TRBV4-1
j_gene: TRBJ1-2
d_gene: TRBD1
CDR3nt: TGCGCCAGCAGCCCTCCGGGACAGGGAATTAGTCCCTATGGCTACACCTTC
CDR3aa: CASSPPGQGISPYGYTF

abundance: few
v_gene: TRBV12-3/TRBV12-4
j_gene: TRBJ1-5
d_gene: .
CDR3nt: TGTGCCAGCAGTTTCTACGATCAGCCCCAGCATTTT
CDR3aa: CASSFYDQPQHF

abundance: .
v_gene: TRBV7-9
j_gene: TRBJ2-7
d_gene: .
CDR3nt: TGTGCCAGCAGGACCCACGGGGGAGGATCCTACGAGCAGTACTTC
CDR3aa: CASRTHGGGSYEQYF

abundance: few
v_gene: TRBV12-5
j_gene: TRBJ1-5
d_gene: TRBD1
CDR3nt: TGTGCTAGTGGTTTGAGTCGAGACAGGGGGCTTCAGCCCCAGCATTTT
CDR3aa: CASGLSRDRGLQPQHF

abundance: .
v_gene: TRBV4-1
j_gene: TRBJ2-1
d_gene: .
CDR3nt: TGCGCCAGCAGCCCCACCGACCCCAGCTCCTACAATGAGCAGTTCTTC
CDR3aa: CASSPTDPSSYNEQFF

abundance: .
v_gene: TRBV11-2
j_gene: TRBJ2-3
d_gene: .
CDR3nt: TGTGCCAGCAGCTTAGCCAAGGGGCTAAGCACAGATACGCAGTATTTT
CDR3aa: CASSLAKGLSTDTQYF

abundance: .
v_gene: TRBV6-1
j_gene: TRBJ2-1
d_gene: .
CDR3nt: TGTGCCAGCAGTGAAAGGCTGGCTCTACATGAGCAGTTCTTC
CDR3aa: CASSERLALHEQFF

abundance: .
v_gene: TRBV15
j_gene: TRBJ2-7
d_gene: .
CDR3nt: TGTGCCACCAGCAGCGGTACAGAAATAACCTACGAGCAGTACTTC
CDR3aa: CATSSGTEITYEQYF